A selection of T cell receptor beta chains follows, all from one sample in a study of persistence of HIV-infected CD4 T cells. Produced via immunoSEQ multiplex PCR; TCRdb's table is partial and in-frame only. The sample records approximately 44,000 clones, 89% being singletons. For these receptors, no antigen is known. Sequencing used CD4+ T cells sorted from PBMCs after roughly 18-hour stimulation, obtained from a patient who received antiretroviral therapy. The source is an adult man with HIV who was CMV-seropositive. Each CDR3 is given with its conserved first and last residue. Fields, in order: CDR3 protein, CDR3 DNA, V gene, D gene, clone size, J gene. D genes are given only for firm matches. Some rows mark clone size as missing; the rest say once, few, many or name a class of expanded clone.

cdr3_aa: CATREGASGNTIYF
cdr3_nt: TGTGCCACACGGGAGGGGGCATCTGGAAACACCATATATTTT
v_call: TRBV7-9
d_call: TRBD1
clone_size: -
j_call: TRBJ1-3

cdr3_aa: CASSRRGTNEKLFF
cdr3_nt: TGTGCCAGCTCAAGGCGGGGGACTAATGAAAAACTGTTTTTT
v_call: TRBV25-1
d_call: -
clone_size: -
j_call: TRBJ1-4

cdr3_aa: CASSLAGTNTEAFF
cdr3_nt: TGTGCCAGCAGCTTAGCTGGGACGAACACTGAAGCTTTCTTT
v_call: TRBV7-9
d_call: -
clone_size: once
j_call: TRBJ1-1

cdr3_aa: CASSLGQRYEQYF
cdr3_nt: TGTGCCAGCAGCTTGGGACAGCGCTACGAGCAGTACTTC
v_call: TRBV7-2
d_call: TRBD1
clone_size: -
j_call: TRBJ2-7

cdr3_aa: CASSSLDRDIQYF
cdr3_nt: TGTGCCAGCAGCTCGTTGGACAGAGACATTCAGTACTTC
v_call: TRBV7-2
d_call: -
clone_size: -
j_call: TRBJ2-4

cdr3_aa: CASSLVGIEPQHF
cdr3_nt: TGTGCCAGCAGTTTGGTAGGAATAGAGCCCCAGCATTTT
v_call: TRBV12-3/TRBV12-4
d_call: -
clone_size: -
j_call: TRBJ1-5

cdr3_aa: CASSRDRGATEAFF
cdr3_nt: TGTGCCAGTAGCCGGGACAGGGGAGCCACTGAAGCTTTCTTT
v_call: TRBV19
d_call: TRBD1
clone_size: -
j_call: TRBJ1-1

cdr3_aa: CASSLLAGGQETQYF
cdr3_nt: TGTGCCAGCAGCTTACTAGCGGGGGGCCAAGAGACCCAGTACTTC
v_call: TRBV7-2
d_call: TRBD2
clone_size: -
j_call: TRBJ2-5

cdr3_aa: CASSPPGLPDSAF
cdr3_nt: TGTGCCAGCTCACCACCGGGTCTCCCCGACTCTGCCTTC
v_call: TRBV18
d_call: -
clone_size: -
j_call: TRBJ1-2

cdr3_aa: CASSPPVGNTGELFF
cdr3_nt: TGTGCCAGCTCACCACCGGTGGGGAACACCGGGGAGCTGTTTTTT
v_call: TRBV18
d_call: -
clone_size: once
j_call: TRBJ2-2